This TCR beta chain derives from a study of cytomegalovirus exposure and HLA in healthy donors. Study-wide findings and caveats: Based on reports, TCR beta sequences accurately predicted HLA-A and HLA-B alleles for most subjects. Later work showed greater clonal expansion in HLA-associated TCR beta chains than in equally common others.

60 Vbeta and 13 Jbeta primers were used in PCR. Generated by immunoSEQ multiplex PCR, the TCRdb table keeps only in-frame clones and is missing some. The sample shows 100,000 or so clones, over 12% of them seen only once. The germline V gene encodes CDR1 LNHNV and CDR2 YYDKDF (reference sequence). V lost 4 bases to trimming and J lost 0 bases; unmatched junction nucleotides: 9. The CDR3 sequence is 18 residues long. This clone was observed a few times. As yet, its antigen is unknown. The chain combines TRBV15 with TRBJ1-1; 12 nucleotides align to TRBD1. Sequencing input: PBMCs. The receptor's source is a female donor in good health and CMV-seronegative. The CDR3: CATSTRDRGLSMNTEAFF. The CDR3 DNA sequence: TGTGCCACCAGCACCCGGGACAGGGGGCTTTCCATGAACACTGAAGCTTTCTTT.